The 8 T cell receptor beta chains listed next were all sequenced from one sample in a study of cytomegalovirus exposure and HLA in healthy donors. The primer mix had 60 Vbeta and 13 Jbeta primers. Measured with immunoSEQ multiplex PCR; TCRdb has only the in-frame clones, and not every one. The sample carries about 160,000 clones, nearly 80% recorded once. The sequenced sample consisted of PBMCs. These receptors all stem from a woman aged 45-65 years in good health and CMV-seropositive.

The chain is built from TRBV28 and TRBJ2-7; TRBD2 might be the D (5 bases). The CDR3 runs to 17 residues. The germline V gene has CDR1 MDHEN and CDR2 SYDVKM. Between the trimmed V and J ends, which lost 6 bases and 3 bases, there was a span of 24 bases. CDR3 coding DNA: TGTGCCAGCAGAGCTTCGAGGGCCGCCGTTTCCAACTACGAGCAGTACTTC. Protein: CASRASRAAVSNYEQYF.

The V call is TRBV5-6, the J call TRBJ1-2; tentatively, D is TRBD1 (6 bases). V dropped 4 bases and J dropped 8 bases, with 21 bases sitting between them. Germline CDR1 is SGHDT and CDR2 is YYEEEE. The CDR3 spans 15 residues. The CDR3 bases are TGTGCCAGCAGCCGTACCTCCGACAGGTATGGAGGCTACACCTTC. Translated: CASSRTSDRYGGYTF.

V and J are TRBV5-5 and TRBJ1-4; weak D call: TRBD1 (6 bases). Between the trimmed V and J ends, which lost 5 bases and 0 bases, there was a span of 11 bases. The CDR3 consists of 15 residues. Germline V lookup: CDR1 SGHKS, CDR2 YYEKEE (reference sequence). The CDR3 coding sequence is TGTGCCAGCAGACCAGGGGCCGCAACTAATGAAAAACTGTTTTTT. Translation: CASRPGAATNEKLFF.

This chain links TRBV4-1 with TRBJ2-1, with D unclear. CDR1 is MGHRA, CDR2 YSYEKL, per germline. The CDR3 is made up of 15 amino acids. V lost 3 bases and J 3 bases, leaving 12 bases between the germline ends. The CDR3 DNA reads as TGCGCCAGCAGCCAGCCCCCTCTAGACTACAATGAGCAGTTCTTC. As protein: CASSQPPLDYNEQFF.

J is TRBJ2-2 and V is TRBV10-1; D unclear. Looked up from germline, CDR1 is WNHNN and CDR2 is SYGVQD (reference sequence). The V gene lost 6 bases and the J gene lost 8 bases, with 7 bases spanning the gap. The CDR3 is made up of 11 amino acids. The CDR3 sequence is CASSAGGELFF. The CDR3 bases are TGCGCCAGCAGCGCCGGGGGGGAGCTGTTTTTT.

The J gene is TRBJ2-2, the V gene TRBV19, with 9 bases identical to TRBD1. This CDR3 is built from 16 residues. Looked up from germline, CDR1 is LNHDA and CDR2 is SQIVND (reference sequence). V was pared by 5 bases and J by 2 bases, with 6 bases of the junction left unmatched. CDR3 loop: CASSWGTGTNTGELFF. For the CDR3, the DNA is TGTGCCAGTAGTTGGGGGACAGGGACCAACACCGGGGAGCTGTTTTTT.

This chain joins TRBV5-1 and TRBJ1-2; tentatively, D is TRBD1 (5 bases). The V and J ends lost 1 base and 5 bases respectively, with 15 bases between them. Germline V CDR1 and CDR2: SGHRS, YFSETQ. CDR3 length equals 15 residues. The CDR3 nucleotides read TGCGCCAGCAGCTTGCAACCAGGGAGCGGGTATGGCTACACCTTC. It codes for CASSLQPGSGYGYTF.

The genes are TRBV2 and TRBJ2-5; 10 bases are shared with TRBD2. The V segment lost 4 bases and the J segment 7 bases; nucleotides outside the gene matches: 3. The CDR3 consists of 13 residues. Germline assignment: CDR1 SNHLY and CDR2 FYNNEI. The CDR3 reads CASSAAGGRTQYF. The CDR3 DNA follows: TGTGCCAGCAGTGCAGCGGGGGGGCGGACCCAGTACTTC.